One sample yielded the 21 T cell receptor beta chains listed below, sequenced in a study of T cells after yellow fever vaccination. TCRdb re-derived calls from the 5' RACE reads in MiXCR, one entry per CDR3 protein. The sample gives 250,000 to 300,000 distinct CDR3 sequences, over 10% of which show up once; less than 0.55% is in the top ten. The sample was CD4+ T cells sorted from PBMCs, taken 45 days after the yellow fever booster vaccination. The receptors here all came from a man under 40 who received the YFV17D yellow fever vaccine.

This clonotype was detected ten times or more. The chain is built from TRBV10-1 and TRBJ2-1; D is ambiguous. Trimming cost V 4 bases and J 0 bases, with 1 base left between them. CDR1 is WNHNN and CDR2 is SYGVQD in the germline V gene (reference sequence). CDR3 size: 12 residues. This CDR3 reads CASSGSYNEQFF. CDR3 bases: TGCGCCAGCAGTGGCTCCTACAATGAGCAGTTCTTC.

This chain connects TRBV5-1 to TRBJ1-4; 9 nucleotides agree with TRBD1. Germline V gene data show CDR1 as SGHRS and CDR2 as YFSETQ. Trimming removed 6 bases from V and 2 bases from J; junction bases left unmatched: 5. The CDR3 totals 15 residues. The CDR3 loop is CASTTGQGTNEKLFF. For the CDR3, the DNA is TGCGCCAGCACCACAGGACAGGGGACTAATGAAAAACTGTTTTTT.

The CDR3 region has the DNA TGTGCCTGGAGTGTACTTGGACAGATCCCCTACGAGCAGTACTTC. Protein sequence: CAWSVLGQIPYEQYF. The rearrangement joins TRBV30 to TRBJ2-7, with a tentative D call TRBD1 (6 bases). This CDR3 has 15 residues. With 0 bases removed from V and 2 bases from J, the gap between germline ends came to 14 bases. Germline V gene lookup returns CDR1 GTSNPN and CDR2 SVGIG (reference sequence). Together with reference TRBV30 and TRBJ2-7, the CDR3 gives the full variable domain: SQTIHQWPATLVQPVGSPLSLECTVEGTSNPNLYWYRQAAGRGLQLLFYSVGIGQISSEVPQNLSASRPQDRQFILSSKKLLLSDSGFYLCAWSVLGQIPYEQYFGPGTRLTVT.

This clonotype was detected a few times. The chain carries TRBV12-3 or TRBV12-4 and TRBJ2-3; no clear D. The V end was cut by 7 bases, the J end by 5 bases, with 4 bases between. The CDR3 runs 10 residues. For the CDR3, the DNA is TGTGCCAGCAAGATAGATACGCAGTATTTT. Protein product: CASKIDTQYF.

The V call is TRBV10-3, the J call TRBJ2-7; 9 bases line up with TRBD2. The CDR3 spans 15 residues. V lost 5 bases and J lost 6; bases outside the gene matches: 11. Germline values: CDR1 ENHRY, CDR2 SYGVKD. This CDR3 reads CAISQTGTSFAEQYF. For the CDR3, the DNA is TGTGCCATCAGTCAAACCGGGACTAGCTTTGCCGAGCAGTACTTC.

The genes are TRBV28 and TRBJ2-5; 8 nucleotides line up with TRBD2. CDR1 is MDHEN, CDR2 SYDVKM, per germline. The CDR3 contains 13 residues. The junction had 7 bases not matched to a gene; V was cut back by 8 bases and J by 5 bases. The CDR3 loop reads CASRTSGVETQYF. Here the CDR3 DNA reads TGTGCCAGCCGTACTAGCGGCGTGGAGACCCAGTACTTC.

In its sample, this clonotype was seen many times. V is TRBV7-9 and J is TRBJ2-1; D gene unclear. Germline V lookup: CDR1 SEHNR, CDR2 FQNEAQ (reference sequence). V gave up 2 bases and J gave up 8 bases, with 4 bases separating them. The CDR3 covers 11 residues. CDR3 protein: CASSLTYEQFF. CDR3 nucleotides: TGTGCCAGCAGCTTAACCTATGAGCAGTTCTTC.

The chain couples TRBV20-1 to TRBJ1-1; the D gene is possibly TRBD1 (6 bases). Trimming pared 6 bases from V and 6 bases from J, leaving 20 bases between. The CDR3 runs to 14 residues. Germline CDR1 is DFQATT and CDR2 is SNEGSKA (reference sequence). The CDR3 nucleotides are TGCAGTGCCCGAAGAGGACAGCAAGGCTCTGAAGCTTTCTTT. Its translation: CSARRGQQGSEAFF.

V is TRBV7-2 and J is TRBJ2-1; D call uncertain. The germline gives CDR1 SGHTA, CDR2 FQGNSA. CDR3 length: 13 residues. Trimming shortened V by 5 bases and J by 2 bases, and 7 bases separated the two germline ends. The CDR3 bases are TGTGCCAGCAGCCCCACCCCCTACAATGAGCAGTTCTTC. Encoded protein: CASSPTPYNEQFF.

This chain uses TRBV12-3 or TRBV12-4 with TRBJ1-2; D gene ambiguous. V was clipped by 3 bases and J by 7 bases, with 12 bases between them. This CDR3 has 13 residues. CDR3 in amino acids: CASSLMSSIGYTF. The CDR3 DNA is TGTGCCAGCAGTTTGATGTCCAGTATTGGCTACACCTTC.

The chain is built from TRBV9 and TRBJ2-7, with a possible D match to TRBD1 (5 bases). The CDR3 length is 15 residues. Trimming left V 0 bases short and J 0 bases short, with 10 bases between. Germline CDR1 and CDR2: SGDLS and YYNGEE. The CDR3 is CASSVEQASSYEQYF. As DNA, the CDR3 is TGTGCCAGCAGCGTAGAACAGGCGAGCTCCTACGAGCAGTACTTC.

There are a few counts of this clonotype. The chain combines TRBV5-1 with TRBJ1-4; D unclear. The germline V gene encodes CDR1 SGHRS and CDR2 YFSETQ. The CDR3 totals 15 residues. The ends were cut back, 0 bases at V and 3 bases at J, with 9 bases in the middle. The CDR3 DNA reads as TGCGCCAGCAGCTTGGCCCAGACTCCTAATGAAAAACTGTTTTTT. Translation gives CASSLAQTPNEKLFF.

This clonotype was counted a few times. The chain links TRBV5-5 to TRBJ2-1; 11 nucleotides match TRBD1. The germline V gene encodes CDR1 SGHKS and CDR2 YYEKEE (reference sequence). The CDR3 runs to 15 residues. J lost 4 bases, V lost 7 bases, and 7 bases had no gene match. The CDR3 bases are TGTGCCAGCGTCCCGGGACAGGGGGGGTACAATGAGCAGTTCTTC. Protein: CASVPGQGGYNEQFF.

V usage is TRBV10-3 and J usage is TRBJ2-5, with D possibly being TRBD1 (6 bases). Germline CDR1 reads ENHRY; CDR2 reads SYGVKD. The CDR3 has 16 residues. Trimming took off 4 bases at V and 7 bases at J, with 22 bases between the two ends. The CDR3, as DNA: TGTGCCATCAGTGTCAGCGCTGTAGGGGGTACCGGGACCCAGTACTTC. Protein product: CAISVSAVGGTGTQYF.

The chain joins TRBV5-1 to TRBJ2-1; D is unclear. Germline CDR1 SGHRS, CDR2 YFSETQ. This CDR3 region has 15 residues. The V end lost 4 bases, the J end lost 2 bases, and 13 bases lay between the germline ends. The CDR3 here is CASSPEIATYNEQFF. In nucleotides, the CDR3 is TGCGCCAGCAGCCCCGAAATAGCAACCTACAATGAGCAGTTCTTC.

This clonotype was counted ten times or more. This chain uses TRBV29-1 with TRBJ2-7; TRBD1 is a possible D gene (6 bases). The V gene lost 7 bases and the J gene lost 6 bases, with 13 bases spanning the gap. The CDR3 extends over 11 amino acids. Germline V gene data show CDR1 as SQVTM and CDR2 as ANQGSEA. CDR3 region: CSGQQGAEQYF. CDR3 DNA sequence: TGCAGCGGGCAACAGGGAGCCGAGCAGTACTTC.

The chain uses TRBV20-1 and TRBJ2-7; no firm D call. The germline gives CDR1 DFQATT, CDR2 SNEGSKA (reference sequence). CDR3 length: 12 amino acids. Trimming pared 0 bases from V and 6 bases from J, leaving 9 bases between. The CDR3 protein is CSARDTLGEQYF. The CDR3 DNA follows: TGCAGTGCTAGAGATACCCTGGGCGAGCAGTACTTC.

The chain combines TRBV27 with TRBJ1-1, with 11 positions matching TRBD1. This CDR3 region has 14 residues. The V segment lost 6 bases and the J segment 7 bases; nucleotides outside the gene matches: 7. Germline V lookup: CDR1 MNHEY, CDR2 SMNVEV (reference sequence). The CDR3 loop reads CASRLDRGHGEAFF. CDR3 coding DNA: TGTGCCAGCAGACTGGACAGGGGGCATGGTGAAGCTTTCTTT.

This clonotype was seen more than once but under ten times. The chain employs TRBV7-2 and TRBJ2-6; D gene unclear. Germline V gene lookup returns CDR1 SGHTA and CDR2 FQGNSA. V lost 5 bases and J lost 0, with 8 bases in between. There are 15 residues in the CDR3. The CDR3, as DNA: TGTGCCAGCAGCCTAAGGGTCTCTGGGGCCAACGTCCTGACTTTC. Amino acid sequence: CASSLRVSGANVLTF.

This clonotype was observed a few times. This chain connects TRBV5-1 to TRBJ2-3; 7 nucleotides line up with TRBD2. CDR1 is SGHRS and CDR2 is YFSETQ in the germline V gene. The CDR3 totals 14 residues. V shed 5 bases, J shed 4 bases, and the junction held 7 bases outside the gene matches. The CDR3 loop reads CASRYRDYSDTQYF. Here the CDR3 DNA reads TGCGCCAGCAGGTACCGGGACTACTCAGATACGCAGTATTTT.

The CDR3 spells CASSQGLASLTDTQYF. CDR3 coding DNA: TGTGCCAGCAGCCAAGGTTTGGCTAGCCTCACAGATACGCAGTATTTT. The chain employs TRBV4-2 and TRBJ2-3; the D gene is possibly TRBD2 (5 bases). The germline V gene encodes CDR1 LGHNA and CDR2 YNFKEQ. There are 16 residues in the CDR3. Trimming removed 1 base from V and 2 bases from J, with 13 bases in between.